Presented here are 11 T cell receptor beta chains from one specimen sequenced in a study of blood T cell repertoires in COVID-19. Clones were read by immunoSEQ multiplex PCR, and TCRdb kept only the in-frame ones, dropping some. The sample records over 600,000 clones, more than 80% being singletons. Sequencing used peripheral blood. These receptors came from a woman aged 18-35 years with acute or convalescent COVID-19.

CDR3 nucleotides: TGTGCCAGCAGCTTAGAAGTGGGGGGGGCTTGGGATACGCAGTATTTT. Translated, it gives CASSLEVGGAWDTQYF. The chain has TRBV7-2 and TRBJ2-3; D possibly corresponds to TRBD2 (7 bases). V was cut by 1 base and J by 6 bases, with 17 bases left in between. The germline V gene encodes CDR1 SGHTA and CDR2 FQGNSA. The CDR3 sequence is 16 residues long.

V is TRBV9 and J is TRBJ2-5; 8 nucleotides line up with TRBD1. Germline V CDR1 and CDR2: SGDLS, YYNGEE. The CDR3 covers 14 residues. The V gene end was trimmed by 2 bases and the J gene end by 4 bases; junction bases not matched to a gene: 4. The CDR3 loop is CASSVSRGRETQYF. In DNA, the CDR3 is TGTGCCAGCAGCGTTAGCAGGGGGCGAGAGACCCAGTACTTC.

The rearrangement links TRBV4-3 to TRBJ1-2; 9 bases fit TRBD1. Germline V gene lookup returns CDR1 LGHNA and CDR2 YSLEER. Trimming removed 1 base from V and 4 bases from J; junction bases left unmatched: 4. CDR3 length: 15 amino acids. DNA for the CDR3: TGCGCCAGCAGCCAAGGGACAGGGGTGGGCTATGGCTACACCTTC. It yields the protein CASSQGTGVGYGYTF.

This chain connects TRBV6-5 to TRBJ1-1; possible D gene TRBD1, 6 bases. The CDR3 loop spans 12 amino acids. Germline V gene sequence: CDR1 MNHEY, CDR2 SVGAGI. With 7 bases removed from V and 5 bases from J, the gap between germline ends came to 11 bases. Here the CDR3 reads CASTQGRTEAFF. CDR3 sequence (DNA): TGTGCCAGCACCCAGGGGCGGACTGAAGCTTTCTTT.

The J gene is TRBJ2-1, the V gene TRBV9; TRBD2 matches 10 bases. V lost 1 base to trimming and J lost 0 bases; unmatched junction nucleotides: 10. The CDR3 runs to 19 residues. The germline gives CDR1 SGDLS, CDR2 YYNGEE. This CDR3 is CASSVRVAGGPSSYNEQFF. DNA for the CDR3: TGTGCCAGCAGCGTAAGGGTAGCGGGGGGTCCCAGCTCCTACAATGAGCAGTTCTTC.

The DNA of the CDR3 is TGTGCCTGGAGTGAGAGAGTTAACTATGGCTACACCTTC. Its protein is CAWSERVNYGYTF. The chain uses TRBV30 and TRBJ1-2; no clear D gene. Germline V gene lookup returns CDR1 GTSNPN and CDR2 SVGIG (reference sequence). This CDR3 is built from 13 residues. The V gene lost 1 base and the J gene lost 1 base, with 7 bases spanning the gap.

About this clone itself: The same CDR3 arises from other DNA sequences in this sample as well. The genes are TRBV4-1 and TRBJ2-5, with D tentatively TRBD2 (5 bases). Trimming took off 1 base at V and 5 bases at J, with 8 bases between the two ends. CDR1 MGHRA and CDR2 YSYEKL come from the germline V gene. This CDR3 spans 13 amino acids. The CDR3 is CASSQGRRETQYF. The CDR3 DNA follows: TGCGCCAGCAGCCAAGGACGGAGGGAGACCCAGTACTTC.

This clone was observed a single time. The V gene is TRBV6-4, the J gene TRBJ2-2, with TRBD1 as a possible D gene (5 bases). This CDR3 region has 13 residues. V was cut by 2 bases and J by 5 bases, with 6 bases left in between. Germline CDR1 is MRHNA and CDR2 is SNTAGT. The CDR3 here is CASSDRTTGELFF. CDR3 sequence (DNA): TGTGCCAGCAGTGACAGGACAACCGGGGAGCTGTTTTTT.

The rearrangement links TRBV7-2 to TRBJ2-1, with 7 bases identical to TRBD2. The germline CDR1 and CDR2 sequences are SGHTA and FQGNSA. V was pared by 0 bases and J by 3 bases, with 8 bases of the junction left unmatched. The CDR3 has 17 amino acids. The CDR3 DNA sequence: TGTGCCAGCAGCTTAGCGGGGAGGGGAGCGGGCTACAATGAGCAGTTCTTC. It encodes CASSLAGRGAGYNEQFF.

V usage is TRBV13 and J usage is TRBJ1-2, with 8 bases matching TRBD1. The CDR3 is 14 residues long. V lost 5 bases and J lost 6; bases outside the gene matches: 8. CDR1 and CDR2 (germline): PRHDT, FYEKMQ (reference sequence). Here the CDR3 reads CASSPGQGFNGYTF. CDR3 coding DNA: TGTGCCAGCAGCCCCGGACAGGGTTTCAATGGCTACACCTTC.

The chain joins TRBV30 to TRBJ2-3, with D possibly matching TRBD1 (6 bases). CDR3 length: 13 amino acids. Trimming removed 1 base from V and 2 bases from J, with 7 bases in between. The germline CDR1 and CDR2 sequences are GTSNPN and SVGIG (reference sequence). The CDR3 bases are TGTGCCTGGAGTGGGGACAACACAGATACGCAGTATTTT. Translating gives CAWSGDNTDTQYF. Supplemented by reference TRBV30 and TRBJ2-3, the full variable domain reads SQTIHQWPATLVQPVGSPLSLECTVEGTSNPNLYWYRQAAGRGLQLLFYSVGIGQISSEVPQNLSASRPQDRQFILSSKKLLLSDSGFYLCAWSGDNTDTQYFGPGTRLTVL.